These 19 T cell receptor beta chains were all obtained from the same sample, sequenced in a study of PD-1 blockade in mismatch repair-deficient tumors (dated by TCRdb to between 2016 and 2019). To prepare the library, the immunoSEQ multiplex PCR assay was applied. TCRdb's version of the immuneACCESS table is confined to in-frame rearrangements and falls short of the full clone set. An unresolved V gene accounts for under half of the shortfall where checked; the remainder is of unknown origin. Here the sample has about 120,000 clones; around nine tenths occur a single time. 10% to 15% of the sample is held by the ten biggest clonotypes. Sequenced here: peripheral blood, sampled 72 weeks after starting pembrolizumab. The receptor source for this set is an adult with mismatch repair-deficient cancer.

The genes are TRBV15 and TRBJ2-5; D call uncertain. CDR1 and CDR2 from the germline V gene are LNHNV and YYDKDF (reference sequence). Deletions cut 1 base from V and 5 bases from J, with 14 bases between. This CDR3 is 15 amino acids long. CDR3 DNA: TGTGCCACCAGCAGAGGGCTAGAACTGGTGGAGACCCAGTACTTC. Residues: CATSRGLELVETQYF.

The chain employs TRBV5-8 and TRBJ2-3; 7 nucleotides agree with TRBD1. There are 14 residues in the CDR3. Trimming took 2 bases from V and 4 from J; bases not matched to a gene: 4. Germline V gene lookup returns CDR1 SGHTS and CDR2 YDEGEE. The CDR3 nucleotides read TGTGCCAGCAGCTTCGGACAGGCAGCAGATACGCAGTATTTT. This sequence encodes CASSFGQAADTQYF.

J is TRBJ2-7 and V is TRBV4-2; D gene unclear. V dropped 3 bases and J dropped 1 base, with 19 bases sitting between them. The germline CDR1 and CDR2 sequences are LGHNA and YNFKEQ. The length of the CDR3 is 17 residues. The CDR3 sequence: CASSQTAAHGSSYEQYF. The CDR3 DNA follows: TGTGCCAGCAGCCAGACCGCCGCCCACGGGTCATCCTACGAGCAGTACTTC.

The rearrangement joins TRBV15 to TRBJ2-1; no clear D. Germline CDR1 is LNHNV and CDR2 is YYDKDF (reference sequence). The CDR3 loop spans 14 amino acids. Trimming removed 3 bases at V and 8 bases at J, with 14 bases between. CDR3 sequence (DNA): TGTGCCACCAGCAGTAGACACCACGGCTATGAGCAGTTCTTC. The encoded protein is CATSSRHHGYEQFF.

The chain recombines TRBV28 with TRBJ1-1, with TRBD1 identical over 7 bases. Germline CDR1 reads MDHEN; CDR2 reads SYDVKM. The CDR3 loop spans 14 amino acids. V trimming: 3 bases; J trimming: 7 bases; junction bases outside the gene matches: 8. The CDR3 loop reads CASSFGQVGDEAFF. The CDR3 DNA is TGTGCCAGCAGTTTCGGACAGGTTGGGGATGAAGCTTTCTTT. The full variable domain, completed using reference TRBV28 and TRBJ1-1, is DVKVTQSSRYLVKRTGEKVFLECVQDMDHENMFWYRQDPGLGLRLIYFSYDVKMKEKGDIPEGYSVSREKKERFSLILESASTNQTSMYLCASSFGQVGDEAFFGQGTRLTVV.

The chain recombines TRBV19 with TRBJ2-3, with 12 bases lining up with TRBD2. V was pared by 5 bases and J by 5 bases, with 20 bases of the junction left unmatched. Germline V gene sequence: CDR1 LNHDA, CDR2 SQIVND (reference sequence). The CDR3 runs 20 residues. CDR3 sequence reads: CASSRTWTSGIPEPKDTQYF. The CDR3 DNA follows: TGTGCCAGTAGTCGGACATGGACTAGCGGGATACCAGAGCCCAAAGATACGCAGTATTTT.

This rearrangement joins TRBV28 to TRBJ2-7; 10 bases agree with TRBD2. The J segment lost 3 bases and the V segment lost 3 bases, leaving 17 bases of the junction unmatched. The V gene's germline CDR1 is MDHEN and CDR2 SYDVKM. This CDR3 has 19 amino acids. CDR3 region: CASSLIGLAGADLLYEQYF. CDR3 nucleotides: TGTGCCAGCAGTTTGATCGGTCTAGCGGGAGCGGACCTTCTCTACGAGCAGTACTTC.

V is TRBV18 and J is TRBJ2-5, with D possibly being TRBD2 (6 bases). This CDR3 comprises 13 residues. Per germline, CDR1 KGHSH and CDR2 LQKENI. V was shortened by 1 base and J by 5 bases, with 8 bases between the two germline ends. The CDR3 is CASSPHREETQYF. CDR3 bases: TGTGCCAGCTCACCACACCGGGAGGAGACCCAGTACTTC.

V is TRBV6-4 and J is TRBJ2-3; 11 bases are a match to TRBD1. The CDR3 extends over 16 amino acids. The germline gives CDR1 MRHNA, CDR2 SNTAGT. J was trimmed by 2 bases and V by 0 bases; bases with no gene match: 1. The CDR3 sequence: CASSDSDRGHTDTQYF. The DNA for the CDR3 is TGTGCCAGCAGTGACTCGGACAGGGGGCACACAGATACGCAGTATTTT.

This chain links TRBV18 with TRBJ2-7, with 7 bases aligning to TRBD1. V lost 6 bases, J lost 0 bases, and 8 bases stayed unmatched. From germline, CDR1 is KGHSH and CDR2 LQKENI. This CDR3 has 15 residues. DNA of the CDR3: TGTGCCAGCTCCCCTACAGGGGCGAGCTCCTACGAGCAGTACTTC. It codes for CASSPTGASSYEQYF.

The chain recombines TRBV11-2 with TRBJ2-5; TRBD2 agrees at 10 bases. With 6 bases clipped from V and 5 bases from J, the junction kept 12 bases outside the gene matches. This CDR3 comprises 16 residues. Per germline, CDR1 SGHAT and CDR2 FQNNGV. The CDR3 region has the DNA TGTGCCAGCAGTGGGGGGGCTAGCGGGAGTATGGAGACCCAGTACTTC. Protein product: CASSGGASGSMETQYF.

In DNA, the CDR3 is TGTGCCAGCAGCTCACGAGCGACAGATACGCAGTATTTT. This sequence encodes CASSSRATDTQYF. The chain uses TRBV6-4 and TRBJ2-3; D is unresolved. V lost 6 bases and J 3 bases, leaving 10 bases between the germline ends. This CDR3 contains 13 residues. CDR1 and CDR2 from the germline V gene are MRHNA and SNTAGT.

This chain connects TRBV6-1 to TRBJ1-5; perhaps TRBD1 as D (5 bases). Germline values: CDR1 MNHNS, CDR2 SASEGT. Trimming removed 6 bases at V and 2 bases at J, with 11 bases between. This CDR3 region has 14 residues. CDR3 sequence reads: CASSAREGNQPQHF. CDR3 in DNA: TGTGCCAGCAGCGCCAGGGAAGGCAATCAGCCCCAGCATTTT.

The chain links TRBV18 to TRBJ2-3, with 7 bases lining up with TRBD1. This CDR3 contains 15 residues. Germline trimming cut 0 bases from V and 1 base from J; bases unmatched to any gene: 1. Germline CDR1 is KGHSH and CDR2 is LQKENI. CDR3 loop: CASSPPGTGTDTQYF. The CDR3 bases are TGTGCCAGCTCACCACCGGGGACAGGCACAGATACGCAGTATTTT.

This chain joins TRBV4-3 and TRBJ2-2; a possible D gene is TRBD1 (6 bases). The germline V gene encodes CDR1 LGHNA and CDR2 YSLEER. V was pared by 0 bases and J by 4 bases, with 15 bases between. The CDR3 has 17 amino acids. The CDR3 coding sequence is TGCGCCAGCAGCCAAGATCGCGCAGGGGTGTTCACCGGGGAGCTGTTTTTT. It translates to CASSQDRAGVFTGELFF.

The chain joins TRBV5-4 to TRBJ2-1, with 10 bases matching TRBD2. Trimming removed 3 bases from V and 8 bases from J; junction bases left unmatched: 11. Germline-derived CDR1 and CDR2 are SGHNT and YYREEE (reference sequence). The CDR3 length is 16 residues. The CDR3 DNA follows: TGTGCCAGCAGCTCGCACCGGTCTAGCGGGGGCGATGAGCAGTTCTTC. Its protein is CASSSHRSSGGDEQFF.

Here the CDR3 reads CASIIGRDYSYEQYF. In nucleotides, the CDR3 is TGTGCCAGCATTATAGGGCGGGACTACTCCTACGAGCAGTACTTC. The V and J genes are TRBV6-6 and TRBJ2-7; 7 nucleotides match TRBD2. The CDR3 spans 15 residues. Per germline, CDR1 MNHNY and CDR2 SVGAGI (reference sequence). With V trimmed by 7 bases and J by 0 bases, 9 bases remained unmatched.

In this sample, this clone turned up once. This chain links TRBV5-1 with TRBJ2-7; 9 bases line up with TRBD1. Trimming removed 4 bases from V and 5 bases from J; junction bases left unmatched: 13. Germline lookup yields CDR1 SGHRS and CDR2 YFSETQ. The CDR3 loop spans 16 amino acids. The CDR3 region is CASSRGQGTVFDEQYF. CDR3 coding DNA: TGCGCCAGCAGCCGGGGACAGGGAACCGTTTTCGACGAGCAGTACTTC.

This clone appeared a few times. For the CDR3, the DNA is TGTGCCACCAGCAGAGGTGGGGTGGACCGATACGAGCAGTACTTC. Protein product: CATSRGGVDRYEQYF. The rearrangement links TRBV15 to TRBJ2-7, with D unclear. Germline V gives CDR1 LNHNV, CDR2 YYDKDF (reference sequence). V gave up 1 base and J gave up 4 bases, with 14 bases separating them. CDR3 length equals 15 residues.